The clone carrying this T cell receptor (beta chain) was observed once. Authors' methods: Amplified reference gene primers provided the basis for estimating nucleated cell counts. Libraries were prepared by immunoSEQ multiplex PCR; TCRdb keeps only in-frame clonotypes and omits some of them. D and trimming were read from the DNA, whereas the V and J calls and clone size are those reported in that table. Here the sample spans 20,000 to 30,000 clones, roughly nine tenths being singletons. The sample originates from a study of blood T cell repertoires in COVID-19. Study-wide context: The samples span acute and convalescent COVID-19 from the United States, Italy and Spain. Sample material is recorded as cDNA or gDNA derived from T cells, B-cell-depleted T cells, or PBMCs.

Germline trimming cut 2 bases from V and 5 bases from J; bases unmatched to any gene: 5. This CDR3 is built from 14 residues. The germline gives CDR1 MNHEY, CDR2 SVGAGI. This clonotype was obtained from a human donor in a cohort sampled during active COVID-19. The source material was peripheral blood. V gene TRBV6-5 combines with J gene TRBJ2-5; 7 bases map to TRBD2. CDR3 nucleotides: TGTGCCAGCAGTTACCTGAGCGGGGATGAGACCCAGTACTTC. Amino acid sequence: CASSYLSGDETQYF.